The 24 T cell receptor beta chains given below trace back to one sample, sequenced in a study of blood T cell repertoires in COVID-19. TCRdb keeps only in-frame clones here, not all; method: immunoSEQ multiplex PCR. The data show 200,000 to 250,000 clones, with 92% seen just once and over 0.75% held by the top ten. The sample was peripheral blood. Every receptor here comes from a man aged 55 to 70 with COVID-19, enrolled during active disease.

Remarks on this clone: The same CDR3 arises from other DNA sequences in this sample as well. The rearrangement links TRBV18 to TRBJ1-5; 10 bases are a match to TRBD1. Germline loops: CDR1 KGHSH, CDR2 LQKENI. V gave up 3 bases and J gave up 7 bases; unmatched junction bases: 3. The CDR3 runs to 14 residues. The CDR3 loop reads CASSPGQGGQPQHF. The CDR3 region has the DNA TGTGCCAGCTCACCTGGACAGGGGGGACAGCCCCAGCATTTT.

This sequence joins TRBV6-5 and TRBJ2-7; D remains ambiguous. The germline CDR1 and CDR2 sequences are MNHEY and SVGAGI. The V end lost 7 bases, the J end lost 0 bases, and 10 bases lay between the germline ends. The CDR3 consists of 13 residues. CDR3 bases: TGTGCCAGCACAGGATTTAACTCCTACGAGCAGTACTTC. Protein product: CASTGFNSYEQYF.

The rearrangement joins TRBV5-1 to TRBJ1-1; no reliable D call. Germline assignment: CDR1 SGHRS and CDR2 YFSETQ. Trimming shortened V by 3 bases and J by 1 base, and 7 bases separated the two germline ends. The CDR3 is made up of 13 amino acids. CDR3 sequence reads: CASSSRENTEAFF. The CDR3 region has the DNA TGCGCCAGCAGCTCGAGGGAGAACACTGAAGCTTTCTTT.

V gene TRBV7-2 combines with J gene TRBJ1-6; D is possibly TRBD1 (6 bases). The germline V and J ends were trimmed by 5 bases and 0 bases, with 14 bases remaining between them. The CDR3 has 17 amino acids. Germline V gene data show CDR1 as SGHTA and CDR2 as FQGNSA. In nucleotides, the CDR3 is TGTGCCAGCAGCCCACGTAGGGGGAGCTCCTATAATTCACCCCTCCACTTT. Translating gives CASSPRRGSSYNSPLHF.

The gene calls are TRBV6-1 and TRBJ2-7; D is perhaps TRBD1 (6 bases). V lost 7 bases and J 5 bases, leaving 15 bases between the germline ends. CDR1 and CDR2 from the germline V gene are MNHNS and SASEGT. The CDR3 runs to 13 residues. The CDR3 DNA sequence: TGTGCCAGCAAACAAGGACAGATCAACGAGCAGTACTTC. As protein: CASKQGQINEQYF.

The chain carries TRBV19 and TRBJ1-5; D gene unclear. CDR1 is LNHDA, CDR2 SQIVND, per germline (reference sequence). Between the trimmed V and J ends, which lost 3 bases and 3 bases, there was a span of 15 bases. CDR3 length equals 16 residues. The CDR3 loop is CASSIELNLSNQPQHF. CDR3 nucleotides: TGTGCCAGTAGTATTGAGCTCAACCTCTCCAATCAGCCCCAGCATTTT. Drawing the rest from reference TRBV19 and TRBJ1-5, the complete variable domain is DGGITQSPKYLFRKEGQNVTLSCEQNLNHDAMYWYRQDPGQGLRLIYYSQIVNDFQKGDIAEGYSVSREKKESFPLTVTSAQKNPTAFYLCASSIELNLSNQPQHFGDGTRLSIL.

This chain links TRBV7-3 with TRBJ2-2; 14 bases agree with TRBD2. J lost 5 bases, V lost 3 bases, and 5 bases had no gene match. Germline-derived CDR1 and CDR2 are SGHTA and FQGTGA. The CDR3 runs 17 residues. In DNA, the CDR3 is TGTGCCAGCAGCTTGGGACTAGCGGGAGAGAGGACCGGGGAGCTGTTTTTT. It is translated as CASSLGLAGERTGELFF.

V gene TRBV7-9 combines with J gene TRBJ2-2, with 11 bases identical to TRBD2. The germline V gene encodes CDR1 SEHNR and CDR2 FQNEAQ (reference sequence). The length of the CDR3 is 15 residues. The trim removed 5 bases at V and 4 bases at J, leaving 3 bases unmatched. The DNA for the CDR3 is TGTGCCAGCAGCCAGGGACTAGCGGCCACCGGGGAGCTGTTTTTT. This sequence encodes CASSQGLAATGELFF.

The V gene is TRBV6-5, the J gene TRBJ1-2; no definite D call. V lost 0 bases, J lost 7 bases, and 18 bases lay in between. CDR1 and CDR2 from the germline V gene are MNHEY and SVGAGI. The length of the CDR3 is 16 residues. Written as DNA, the CDR3 is TGTGCCAGCAGTTACTCAGATCCCCCTCTTGGCTTTGGCTACACCTTC. Its translation is CASSYSDPPLGFGYTF.

V gene TRBV18 combines with J gene TRBJ2-3; 10 bases map to TRBD1. J gave up 5 bases and V 3 bases, and 8 bases lay outside the gene matches. CDR3 length: 16 residues. The germline V gene encodes CDR1 KGHSH and CDR2 LQKENI. The CDR3 DNA reads as TGTGCCAGCTCACCTACCGGGACAGGGGCGGGAGATACGCAGTATTTT. Its protein product is CASSPTGTGAGDTQYF.

The CDR3 sequence is CASSLSGYSGANVLTF. The CDR3 nucleotides read TGTGCCAGCAGTTTATCAGGGTACTCTGGGGCCAACGTCCTGACTTTC. The genes are TRBV28 and TRBJ2-6; the D gene is possibly TRBD1 (5 bases). This CDR3 has 16 residues. V lost 1 base to trimming and J lost 0 bases, with 7 bases between them. Germline V CDR1 and CDR2: MDHEN, SYDVKM.

This clone was seen a handful of times. The chain carries TRBV5-1 and TRBJ2-2, with 8 positions matching TRBD1. V dropped 5 bases and J dropped 2; count of bases not matched to a gene: 11. CDR1 and CDR2 from the germline V gene are SGHRS and YFSETQ. The CDR3 sequence is 17 residues long. This CDR3 reads CASRLQGVQINTGELFF. DNA of the CDR3: TGCGCCAGCAGGCTACAGGGGGTACAGATTAACACCGGGGAGCTGTTTTTT.

This clone was seen a handful of times. The chain is built from TRBV9 and TRBJ1-4; 7 positions agree with TRBD1. The CDR3 consists of 16 residues. Unmatched junction bases numbered 10, after V lost 3 bases and J lost 5 bases. CDR1 and CDR2 (germline): SGDLS, YYNGEE. This CDR3 is CASSASPGQRNEKLFF. CDR3 nucleotide sequence: TGTGCCAGCAGCGCATCACCGGGACAGCGGAATGAAAAACTGTTTTTT.

The gene calls are TRBV15 and TRBJ1-1; D call uncertain. The CDR3 extends over 15 amino acids. Germline V gene lookup returns CDR1 LNHNV and CDR2 YYDKDF (reference sequence). The V gene lost 4 bases and the J gene lost 1 base, with 13 bases spanning the gap. The CDR3 here is CATSKNLAGNTEAFF. The CDR3 DNA reads as TGTGCCACCAGCAAAAATTTGGCAGGGAACACTGAAGCTTTCTTT.

The J gene is TRBJ2-1, the V gene TRBV6-1; D may be TRBD2 (6 bases). The CDR3 totals 16 residues. V was trimmed by 2 bases and J by 4 bases, leaving 15 bases between them. Germline loops: CDR1 MNHNS, CDR2 SASEGT. This CDR3 is CASSEKSRGAYNEQFF. The CDR3 DNA follows: TGTGCCAGCAGTGAAAAAAGTCGCGGGGCTTACAATGAGCAGTTCTTC.

V usage is TRBV6-5 and J usage is TRBJ1-2; D not resolved. Germline V gives CDR1 MNHEY, CDR2 SVGAGI. V was trimmed by 6 bases and J by 4 bases, leaving 15 bases between them. The CDR3 is made up of 14 amino acids. The CDR3 here is CASRAPQTTYGYTF. Here the CDR3 DNA reads TGTGCCAGCAGAGCTCCCCAGACTACCTATGGCTACACCTTC.

CDR3 bases: TGTGCCAGCAGCGATTTTTTGGACAGGACCTATGGCTACACCTTC. Its translation: CASSDFLDRTYGYTF. This chain connects TRBV5-5 to TRBJ1-2; TRBD1 aligns across 7 bases. The V gene's germline CDR1 is SGHKS and CDR2 YYEKEE (reference sequence). The length of the CDR3 is 15 residues. Germline trimming cut 4 bases from V and 4 bases from J; bases unmatched to any gene: 10. The variable domain in full, completed from reference TRBV5-5 and TRBJ1-2, reads DAGVTQSPTHLIKTRGQQVTLRCSPISGHKSVSWYQQVLGQGPQFIFQYYEKEERGRGNFPDRFSARQFPNYSSELNVNALLLGDSALYLCASSDFLDRTYGYTFGSGTRLTVV.

This chain connects TRBV30 to TRBJ1-1; D is perhaps TRBD1 (5 bases). V lost 1 base and J 4 bases, leaving 19 bases between the germline ends. Per germline, CDR1 GTSNPN and CDR2 SVGIG (reference sequence). The CDR3 totals 16 residues. CDR3 region: CAWSGRGGVSITEAFF. The CDR3 coding sequence is TGTGCCTGGAGTGGTCGGGGGGGAGTGTCAATCACTGAAGCTTTCTTT.

The chain employs TRBV6-5 and TRBJ1-6; no clear D gene. Germline CDR1 and CDR2: MNHEY and SVGAGI. Trimming pared 1 base from V and 10 bases from J, leaving 14 bases between. The CDR3 totals 15 residues. The CDR3 reads CASSYLSSAKSPLHF. The CDR3 bases are TGTGCCAGCAGTTACTTATCCAGTGCCAAGTCACCCCTCCACTTT.

This chain joins TRBV18 and TRBJ2-1; 7 bases align to TRBD1. The CDR3 spans 17 residues. Germline values: CDR1 KGHSH, CDR2 LQKENI. The J segment lost 6 bases and the V segment lost 3 bases, leaving 14 bases of the junction unmatched. This CDR3 reads CASSPGGRGRRGNEQFF. Written as DNA, the CDR3 is TGTGCCAGCTCACCTGGCGGAAGGGGGCGCAGGGGCAATGAGCAGTTCTTC.

The chain joins TRBV10-3 to TRBJ1-2; 8 bases match TRBD1. Germline CDR1 reads ENHRY; CDR2 reads SYGVKD. V was clipped by 8 bases and J by 3 bases; unmatched bases: 5. This CDR3 region has 13 residues. The CDR3, as DNA: TGTGCCATCGCAACGGGACAGGACTATGGCTACACCTTC. Translating gives CAIATGQDYGYTF.

V and J are TRBV2 and TRBJ2-1, with TRBD1 as a possible D gene (5 bases). Germline V gene lookup returns CDR1 SNHLY and CDR2 FYNNEI. With 8 bases removed from V and 6 bases from J, the gap between germline ends came to 11 bases. The CDR3 totals 12 residues. The CDR3 DNA reads TGTGCCAGCGGTGGGGCTGGCAATGAGCAGTTCTTC. Its protein is CASGGAGNEQFF.

The V and J genes are TRBV6-5 and TRBJ1-6, with a possible D match to TRBD1 (6 bases). The CDR3 is 15 amino acids. Per the germline V gene, CDR1 is MNHEY and CDR2 is SVGAGI. Trimming removed 8 bases at V and 6 bases at J, with 17 bases between. In DNA form, the CDR3 reads TGTGCCAGCCTAACCGGCGACAGGACTAATTCACCCCTCCACTTT. This codes for CASLTGDRTNSPLHF.

The V gene is TRBV10-2, the J gene TRBJ2-7; perhaps TRBD2 as D (5 bases). Trimming removed 2 bases from V and 2 bases from J, with 10 bases in between. Germline V gives CDR1 WSHSY, CDR2 SAAADI. This CDR3 has 14 amino acids. This CDR3 is CASSEVRGTYEQYF. The CDR3 bases are TGCGCCAGCAGTGAGGTTCGAGGGACCTACGAGCAGTACTTC.